This T cell receptor (beta chain) was identified during a study of Graves' ophthalmopathy and Graves' hyperthyroidism. The evidence that diagnosis relied on was clinical symptoms, serum thyroxine, TRAb, thyroid ultrasound and orbital computed tomography. Germline CDR1 is MNHEY and CDR2 is SVGEGT. Trimming stripped 6 bases from V and 3 bases from J, with 14 bases between. This CDR3 spans 14 amino acids. TCR beta CDR3 amplification used RNA transcripts. HTBI primers were employed in first-round RT-PCR, then a second-round multiplex PCR followed. TCRdb re-analysed the multiplex PCR reads in MiXCR, keeping a single row per CDR3 protein. The table has roughly 300,000 distinct CDR3 sequences, about a sixth seen once; the top ten hold roughly an eighth.

V and J are TRBV6-2 or TRBV6-3 and TRBJ2-5, with D tentatively TRBD1 (5 bases). This TCR derives from an adult man with Graves' ophthalmopathy. Sequenced sample: peripheral blood. The CDR3 reads CASRVGAREETQYF. CDR3 coding DNA: TGTGCCAGCAGAGTCGGTGCCAGGGAAGAGACCCAGTACTTC.